Following are 20 T cell receptor beta chains from one sample sequenced in a study of blood T cells in healthy people across ages. A second roughly 7 to 12 cycle PCR used barcoded and J-beta primers. TCRdb used MiXCR to reprocess the 5' RACE reads, holding one entry per CDR3 protein. The sample records over 700,000 distinct CDR3 sequences, just under 25% being singletons. This same sample was also taken into another study, of T cells of mothers and their children.

The specimen was blood. Receptors were obtained from a boy between 5 and 17 years old in good health.

The chain has TRBV6-6 and TRBJ1-1, with D uncertain. V lost 4 bases and J 7 bases, leaving 7 bases between the germline ends. The CDR3 extends over 11 amino acids. Germline V gene data show CDR1 as MNHNY and CDR2 as SVGAGI (reference sequence). The CDR3 DNA is TGTGCCAGCAGTTTTACGATTGAAGCTTTCTTT. Protein product: CASSFTIEAFF.

The chain is built from TRBV13 and TRBJ2-7; 7 bases align to TRBD2. The CDR3 extends over 16 amino acids. Germline CDR1 reads PRHDT; CDR2 reads FYEKMQ (reference sequence). Trimming took 5 bases from V and 6 from J; bases not matched to a gene: 16. The chain's CDR3 is CASSTSSGVRSGEQYF. The CDR3 region has the DNA TGTGCCAGCAGCACCTCGAGCGGGGTCCGGTCGGGCGAGCAGTACTTC.

The sample holds a few counts of this clonotype. The V gene is TRBV7-2, the J gene TRBJ1-4; unclear D gene. Trimming took 2 bases from V and 5 from J, leaving 9 bases between them. From germline, CDR1 is SGHTA and CDR2 FQGNSA. This CDR3 contains 14 residues. Written as DNA, the CDR3 is TGTGCCAGCAGCTTACCAGATTGGAATGAAAAACTGTTTTTT. It is translated as CASSLPDWNEKLFF.

This clonotype was observed a few times. V is TRBV25-1 and J is TRBJ2-7; D is ambiguous. The CDR3 sequence is 13 residues long. The ends were cut back, 4 bases at V and 3 bases at J, with 10 bases in the middle. Germline CDR1 is MGHDK and CDR2 is SYGVNS. The CDR3 nucleotides read TGTGCCAGCAGTGTCCCTCCGGGCTACGAGCAGTACTTC. This translates into CASSVPPGYEQYF.

V usage is TRBV7-8 and J usage is TRBJ1-1; 8 positions agree with TRBD1. Germline values: CDR1 SGHVS, CDR2 FQNEAQ. The trim removed 5 bases at V and 11 bases at J, leaving 7 bases unmatched. This CDR3 comprises 12 residues. This CDR3 is CASSPRTGTAFF. The CDR3 nucleotides read TGTGCCAGCAGCCCCCGGACAGGGACCGCTTTCTTT. The variable domain in full, with the rest retrieved from reference TRBV7-8 and TRBJ1-1, is GAGVSQSPRYKVAKRGQDVALRCDPISGHVSLFWYQQALGQGPEFLTYFQNEAQLDKSGLPSDRFFAERPEGSVSTLKIQRTQQEDSAVYLCASSPRTGTAFFGQGTRLTVV.

The J gene is TRBJ2-6, the V gene TRBV27; D is unclear. Germline CDR1 MNHEY, CDR2 SMNVEV (reference sequence). Trimming shortened V by 4 bases and J by 0 bases, and 13 bases separated the two germline ends. This CDR3 has 17 residues. CDR3 DNA: TGTGCCAGCAGTTCGCTATCAGAGCCCTCTGGGGCCAACGTCCTGACTTTC. It yields the protein CASSSLSEPSGANVLTF.

This clonotype came up a few times. The chain couples TRBV29-1 to TRBJ2-7; no clear D gene. The CDR3 loop spans 13 amino acids. V lost 7 bases and J 0 bases, leaving 13 bases between the germline ends. Germline-derived CDR1 and CDR2 are SQVTM and ANQGSEA. The CDR3 loop is CSASTESSYEQYF. The CDR3 DNA reads TGCAGCGCAAGCACAGAATCCTCCTACGAGCAGTACTTC.

In its sample, this clonotype was seen a few times. The rearrangement links TRBV29-1 to TRBJ2-5; 8 bases fit TRBD1. The V segment lost 7 bases and the J segment 1 base; nucleotides outside the gene matches: 5. Per germline, CDR1 SQVTM and CDR2 ANQGSEA. The CDR3 has 13 amino acids. The CDR3 sequence: CSAGGQGQETQYF. The CDR3 nucleotides read TGCAGCGCCGGAGGACAGGGCCAAGAGACCCAGTACTTC.

The chain recombines TRBV7-9 with TRBJ2-1; D is undetermined. The CDR3 covers 11 residues. Germline CDR1 SEHNR, CDR2 FQNEAQ (reference sequence). The V end lost 0 bases, the J end lost 15 bases, and 9 bases lay between the germline ends. The DNA for the CDR3 is TGTGCCAGCAGCTTAGCCGGAGCCGTGTTCTTC. As protein: CASSLAGAVFF.

This clonotype was counted between two and nine times. J is TRBJ1-4 and V is TRBV12-3 or TRBV12-4; weak D call: TRBD1 (6 bases). V dropped 10 bases and J dropped 5 bases, with 11 bases sitting between them. This CDR3 has 12 residues. The DNA for the CDR3 is TGTGCCACCGGACAGTCCAATGAAAAACTGTTTTTT. Translating it yields CATGQSNEKLFF.

The chain uses TRBV20-1 and TRBJ2-5, with D unresolved. V gave up 4 bases and J gave up 5 bases, with 8 bases separating them. This CDR3 comprises 11 residues. Germline CDR1 is DFQATT and CDR2 is SNEGSKA (reference sequence). The CDR3 DNA reads as TGCAGTGCTAACCTGGGGGAGACCCAGTACTTC. Translation gives CSANLGETQYF.

This clonotype was detected a few times. This sequence joins TRBV7-8 and TRBJ2-5, with TRBD2 matching over 7 bases. Trimming cost V 4 bases and J 3 bases; bases outside gene matches: 8. Germline-derived CDR1 and CDR2 are SGHVS and FQNEAQ. The CDR3 loop spans 15 amino acids. Here the CDR3 reads CASSSGAGWEETQYF. CDR3 in DNA: TGTGCCAGCAGCTCAGGAGCGGGATGGGAAGAGACCCAGTACTTC.

The table lists this clonotype with many counts. The CDR3 bases are TGTGCCAGCAGCTTAGAAAGGAACACTGAAGCTTTCTTT. It encodes CASSLERNTEAFF. The chain joins TRBV7-9 to TRBJ1-1; D remains unclear. The CDR3 sequence is 13 residues long. Deletions cut 1 base from V and 1 base from J, with 4 bases between. Per the germline V gene, CDR1 is SEHNR and CDR2 is FQNEAQ (reference sequence).

The V gene is TRBV19, the J gene TRBJ2-1; 7 bases agree with TRBD1. Germline V CDR1 and CDR2: LNHDA, SQIVND (reference sequence). The junction had 8 bases not matched to a gene; V was cut back by 5 bases and J by 4 bases. The CDR3 totals 15 residues. CDR3 nucleotide sequence: TGTGCCAGTAGTTACGACAGGGTAGTATACAATGAGCAGTTCTTC. Translated: CASSYDRVVYNEQFF.

V usage is TRBV7-3 and J usage is TRBJ2-5; D is possibly TRBD2 (6 bases). The DNA end favors TRBJ2-7, so the J call may be wrong. Germline lookup yields CDR1 SGHTA and CDR2 FQGTGA. CDR3 size: 13 residues. CDR3 protein: CASSRTKSYEQYF. Here the CDR3 DNA reads TGTGCCAGCAGCCGGACTAAGTCCTACGAGCAGTACTTC.

In its sample, this clonotype was seen a few times. V is TRBV7-9 and J is TRBJ1-1; perhaps TRBD1 as D (5 bases). CDR1 is SEHNR and CDR2 is FQNEAQ in the germline V gene (reference sequence). Trimming stripped 0 bases from V and 7 bases from J, with 9 bases between. The CDR3 totals 13 residues. The CDR3 DNA follows: TGTGCCAGCAGCTTAGCCGCGGGGGATGAAGCTTTCTTT. This encodes CASSLAAGDEAFF.

This chain uses TRBV6-5 with TRBJ1-2, with D uncertain. The germline V and J ends were trimmed by 6 bases and 7 bases, with 9 bases remaining between them. The CDR3 loop spans 11 amino acids. In germline, CDR1 is MNHEY, CDR2 SVGAGI. The CDR3, as DNA: TGTGCCAGCAGCCCAGGCACTGGCTACACCTTC. This codes for CASSPGTGYTF.

This clonotype was detected only once. CDR3 sequence: CASSLRSGGTKETQYF. CDR3 nucleotides: TGTGCCAGCAGTTTGAGAAGCGGGGGAACCAAAGAGACCCAGTACTTC. V is TRBV28 and J is TRBJ2-5, with 8 bases aligning to TRBD2. This CDR3 region has 16 residues. Unmatched junction bases numbered 9, after V lost 3 bases and J lost 3 bases. CDR1 and CDR2 from the germline V gene are MDHEN and SYDVKM.

This clonotype has more than one count but fewer than ten. The CDR3 is CSARGEGGTASYEQYF. The CDR3 DNA is TGCAGTGCTAGAGGAGAGGGCGGGACGGCCTCATACGAGCAGTACTTC. This chain joins TRBV20-1 and TRBJ2-7; the D gene is possibly TRBD2 (6 bases). Trimming pared 1 base from V and 4 bases from J, leaving 20 bases between. This CDR3 contains 16 residues. CDR1 and CDR2 from the germline V gene are DFQATT and SNEGSKA (reference sequence).

The genes are TRBV7-9 and TRBJ2-3; TRBD1 or TRBD2 may be the D gene (6 bases each). V lost 5 bases to trimming and J lost 4 bases, with 16 bases between them. The CDR3 loop spans 15 amino acids. Germline V gene data show CDR1 as SEHNR and CDR2 as FQNEAQ (reference sequence). Here the CDR3 reads CASSTLGGLADTQYF. DNA of the CDR3: TGTGCCAGCAGCACGTTGGGGGGCCTCGCAGATACGCAGTATTTT.